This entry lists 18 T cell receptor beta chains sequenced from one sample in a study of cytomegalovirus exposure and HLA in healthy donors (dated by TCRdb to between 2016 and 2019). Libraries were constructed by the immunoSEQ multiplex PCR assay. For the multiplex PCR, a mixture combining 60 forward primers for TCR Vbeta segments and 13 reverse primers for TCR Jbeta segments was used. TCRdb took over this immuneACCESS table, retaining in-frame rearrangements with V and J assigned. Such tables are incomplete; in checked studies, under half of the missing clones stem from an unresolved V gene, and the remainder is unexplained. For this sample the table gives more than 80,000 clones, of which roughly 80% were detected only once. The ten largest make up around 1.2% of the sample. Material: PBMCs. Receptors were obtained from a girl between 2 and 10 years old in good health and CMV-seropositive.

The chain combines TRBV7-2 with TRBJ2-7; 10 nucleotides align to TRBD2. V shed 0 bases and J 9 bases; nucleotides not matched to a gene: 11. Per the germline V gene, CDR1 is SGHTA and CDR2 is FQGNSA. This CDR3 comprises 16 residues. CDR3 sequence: CASSLASAGGASRQYF. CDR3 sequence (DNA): TGTGCCAGCAGCTTAGCGTCAGCGGGAGGGGCTAGTCGGCAGTACTTC.

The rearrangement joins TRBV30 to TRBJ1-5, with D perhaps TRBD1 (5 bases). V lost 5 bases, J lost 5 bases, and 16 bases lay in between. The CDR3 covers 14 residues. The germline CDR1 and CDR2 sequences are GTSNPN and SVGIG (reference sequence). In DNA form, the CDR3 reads TGTGCCTGGTCGGGGGACCGACTGGATCAGCCCCAGCATTTT. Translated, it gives CAWSGDRLDQPQHF.

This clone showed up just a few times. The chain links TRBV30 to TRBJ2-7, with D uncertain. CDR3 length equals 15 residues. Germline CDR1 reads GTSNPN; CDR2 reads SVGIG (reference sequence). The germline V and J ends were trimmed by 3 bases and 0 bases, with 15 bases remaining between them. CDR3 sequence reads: CAWSRSWASSYEQYF. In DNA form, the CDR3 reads TGTGCCTGGAGCCGGTCGTGGGCGTCCTCCTACGAGCAGTACTTC.

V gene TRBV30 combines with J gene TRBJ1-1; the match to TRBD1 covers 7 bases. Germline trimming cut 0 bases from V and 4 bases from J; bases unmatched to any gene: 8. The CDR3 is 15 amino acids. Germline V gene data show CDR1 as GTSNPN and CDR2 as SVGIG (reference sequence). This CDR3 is CAWSVLGGGRTEAFF. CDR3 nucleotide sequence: TGTGCCTGGAGTGTACTTGGAGGGGGCCGCACTGAAGCTTTCTTT. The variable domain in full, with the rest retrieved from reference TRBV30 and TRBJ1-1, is SQTIHQWPATLVQPVGSPLSLECTVEGTSNPNLYWYRQAAGRGLQLLFYSVGIGQISSEVPQNLSASRPQDRQFILSSKKLLLSDSGFYLCAWSVLGGGRTEAFFGQGTRLTVV.

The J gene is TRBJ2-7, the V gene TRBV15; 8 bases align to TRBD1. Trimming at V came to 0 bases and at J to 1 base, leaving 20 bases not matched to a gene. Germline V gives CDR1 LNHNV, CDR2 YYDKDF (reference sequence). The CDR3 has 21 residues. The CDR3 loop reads CATSRDRDWTGRTPYSYEQYF. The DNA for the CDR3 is TGTGCCACCAGCAGAGATCGGGATTGGACAGGGAGAACCCCCTATTCCTACGAGCAGTACTTC.

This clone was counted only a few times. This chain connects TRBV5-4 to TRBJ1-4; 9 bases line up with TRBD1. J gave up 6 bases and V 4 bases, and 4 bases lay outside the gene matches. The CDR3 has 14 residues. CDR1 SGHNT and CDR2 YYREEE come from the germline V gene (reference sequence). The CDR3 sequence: CASSQDRGDEKLFF. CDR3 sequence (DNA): TGTGCCAGCAGCCAGGACAGGGGAGATGAAAAACTGTTTTTT.

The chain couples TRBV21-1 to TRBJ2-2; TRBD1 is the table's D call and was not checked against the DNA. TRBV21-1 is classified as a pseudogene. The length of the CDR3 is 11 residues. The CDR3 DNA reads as TGTGCCAGCAAATCCCACGGGGAGCTGTTTTTT. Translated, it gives CASKSHGELFF.

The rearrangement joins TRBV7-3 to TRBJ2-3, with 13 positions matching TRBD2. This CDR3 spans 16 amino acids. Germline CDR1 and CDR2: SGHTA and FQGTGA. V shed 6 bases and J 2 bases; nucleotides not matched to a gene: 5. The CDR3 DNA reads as TGTGCCAGCAGATCGGGACTAGCGGGACCCACAGATACGCAGTATTTT. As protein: CASRSGLAGPTDTQYF.

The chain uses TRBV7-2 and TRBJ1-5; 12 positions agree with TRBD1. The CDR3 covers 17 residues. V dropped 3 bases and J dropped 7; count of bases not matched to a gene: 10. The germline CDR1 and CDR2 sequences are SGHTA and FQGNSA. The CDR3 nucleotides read TGTGCCAGCAGCTTCCCCCTCGGGACAGGGGGCGGACAGCCCCAGCATTTT. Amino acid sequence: CASSFPLGTGGGQPQHF.

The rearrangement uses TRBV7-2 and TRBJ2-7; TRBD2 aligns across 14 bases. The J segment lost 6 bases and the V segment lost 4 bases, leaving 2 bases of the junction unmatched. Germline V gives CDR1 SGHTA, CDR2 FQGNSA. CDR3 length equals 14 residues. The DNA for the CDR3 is TGTGCCAGCAGCTCCGGACTAGCGGGGGGCGAGCAGTACTTC. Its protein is CASSSGLAGGEQYF.

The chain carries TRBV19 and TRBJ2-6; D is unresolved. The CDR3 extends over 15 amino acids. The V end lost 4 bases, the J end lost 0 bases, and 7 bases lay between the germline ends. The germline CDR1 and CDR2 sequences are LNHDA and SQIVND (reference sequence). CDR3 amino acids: CASSNRNSGANVLTF. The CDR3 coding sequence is TGTGCCAGTAGTAATCGTAACTCTGGGGCCAACGTCCTGACTTTC.

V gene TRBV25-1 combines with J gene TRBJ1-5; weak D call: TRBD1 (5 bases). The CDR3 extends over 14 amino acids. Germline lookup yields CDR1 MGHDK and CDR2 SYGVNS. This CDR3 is CTQRDSSTHQPQHF. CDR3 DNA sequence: TGTACTCAACGGGACTCCTCAACCCATCAGCCCCAGCATTTT.

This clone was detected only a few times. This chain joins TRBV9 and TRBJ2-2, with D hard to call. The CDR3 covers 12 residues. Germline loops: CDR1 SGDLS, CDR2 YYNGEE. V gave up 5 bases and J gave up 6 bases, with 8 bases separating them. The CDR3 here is CASSQIPGELFF. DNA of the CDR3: TGTGCCAGCAGTCAGATTCCCGGGGAGCTGTTTTTT.

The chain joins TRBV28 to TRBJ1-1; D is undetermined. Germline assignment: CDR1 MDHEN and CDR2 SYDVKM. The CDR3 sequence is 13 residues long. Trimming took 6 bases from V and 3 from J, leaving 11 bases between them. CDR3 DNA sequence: TGTGCCAGCAGCCTAATTACCTACACTGAAGCTTTCTTT. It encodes CASSLITYTEAFF.

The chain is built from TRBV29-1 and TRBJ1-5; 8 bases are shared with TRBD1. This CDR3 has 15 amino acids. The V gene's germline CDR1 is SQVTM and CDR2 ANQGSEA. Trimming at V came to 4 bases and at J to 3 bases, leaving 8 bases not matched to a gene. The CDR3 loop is CSVGKQGEINQPQHF. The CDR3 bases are TGCAGCGTTGGGAAACAGGGGGAAATCAATCAGCCCCAGCATTTT.

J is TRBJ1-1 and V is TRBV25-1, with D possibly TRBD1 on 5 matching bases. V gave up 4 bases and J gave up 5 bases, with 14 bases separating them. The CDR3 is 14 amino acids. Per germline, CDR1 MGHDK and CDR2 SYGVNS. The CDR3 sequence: CASSVGAGRTEAFF. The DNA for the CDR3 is TGTGCCAGCAGTGTAGGGGCAGGGAGGACTGAAGCTTTCTTT.

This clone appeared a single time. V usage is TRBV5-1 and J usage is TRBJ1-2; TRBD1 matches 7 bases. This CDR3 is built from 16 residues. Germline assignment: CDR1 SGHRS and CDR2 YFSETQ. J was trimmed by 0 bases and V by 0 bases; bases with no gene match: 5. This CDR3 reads CASSLADRRSNYGYTF. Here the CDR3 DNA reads TGCGCCAGCAGCTTGGCGGACAGGCGATCTAACTATGGCTACACCTTC.

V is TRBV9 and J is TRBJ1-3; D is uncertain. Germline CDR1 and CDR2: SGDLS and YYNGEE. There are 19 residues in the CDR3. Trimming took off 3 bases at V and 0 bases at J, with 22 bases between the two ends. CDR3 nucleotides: TGTGCCAGCAGCGCCTCTTTCTTCGTTGGGCCGAGCTCTGGAAACACCATATATTTT. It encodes CASSASFFVGPSSGNTIYF.